These T cell receptor beta chains were read from a single sample in a study of T cells in Graves' hyperthyroidism and ophthalmopathy. TCRdb ran MiXCR on the multiplex PCR reads and lists one entry per CDR3 protein. This table has a few hundred thousand distinct CDR3 sequences, 15% to 19% appearing once. Sequencing input: blood. Receptor source: a woman in her 30s with Graves' hyperthyroidism. Both conserved end residues are part of each CDR3. Each record gives: J gene, V gene, clone size, D gene, CDR3 length, CDR3 protein, CDR3 DNA. A D gene is named only where the DNA matches it firmly. Rows may omit the clone size; those that give it use once, few, many or a size class.

TRBJ2-2	TRBV12-3/TRBV12-4	-	-	15	CASSTHSASTGGLFF	TGTGCCAGCAGTACACATTCCGCTTCAACCGGGGGGCTGTTTTTT
TRBJ1-5	TRBV6-4	-	-	15	CASYPRPRIGQPQHF	TGTGCCAGCTACCCCCGGCCCCGTATCGGTCAGCCCCAGCATTTT
TRBJ2-7	TRBV18	many	-	13	CASAGQGGIEQYF	TGTGCCAGCGCCGGCCAGGGTGGAATCGAGCAGTACTTC
TRBJ2-7	TRBV20-1	few	TRBD2	14	CSASVPSGSYEQYF	TGCAGTGCAAGCGTGCCTAGCGGATCCTACGAGCAGTACTTC
TRBJ2-1	TRBV12-3/TRBV12-4	few	-	13	CASTRRWDNEQFF	TGTGCCAGCACCCGACGCTGGGACAATGAGCAGTTCTTC
TRBJ2-7	TRBV3-1	many	TRBD2	14	CASSQELAANEQYF	TGTGCCAGCAGCCAAGAACTAGCGGCCAACGAGCAGTACTTC
TRBJ2-1	TRBV20-1	many	-	11	CSARDVWEQFF	TGCAGTGCTAGAGATGTGTGGGAGCAGTTCTTC
TRBJ2-2	TRBV7-8	many	-	18	CASSFPPGQLKNTGELFF	TGTGCCAGCAGCTTTCCGCCGGGGCAGCTTAAGAACACCGGGGAGCTGTTTTTT
TRBJ2-5	TRBV6-6	many	-	18	CASSYSYRDQKYGETQYF	TGTGCCAGCAGTTACTCCTACCGGGACCAAAAGTATGGCGAGACCCAGTACTTC
TRBJ2-1	TRBV20-1	-	TRBD1	14	CSAPRQGAYNEQFF	TGCAGTGCTCCAAGACAGGGGGCTTACAATGAGCAGTTCTTC